These T cell receptor beta chains were read from a single sample in a study of blood T cell repertoires in COVID-19. The protocol was immunoSEQ multiplex PCR, while the TCRdb copy is restricted to in-frame clones and leaves out a portion. The sample shows approximately 240,000 clones, roughly 80% of them seen only once. The sequencing input was peripheral blood. Receptors originate from a woman between 35 and 50 years old with active or convalescent COVID-19. Each CDR3 is given with its conserved first and last residue. Each record gives: J gene, clone size, D gene, CDR3 length, V gene, CDR3 protein, CDR3 DNA. D genes are given only for firm matches. Part of the rows lack a size; the others show once, few, many or a class for expanded clones.

J: TRBJ1-2; size: .; D: TRBD1; length: 14; V: TRBV5-4; CDR3: CASSTGTGYYGYTF; DNA: TGTGCCAGCAGTACTGGGACAGGGTACTATGGCTACACCTTC
J: TRBJ2-5; size: .; D: TRBD1; length: 15; V: TRBV9; CDR3: CASSVGTGGWETQYF; DNA: TGTGCCAGCAGCGTCGGGACAGGGGGCTGGGAGACCCAGTACTTC
J: TRBJ2-2; size: .; D: TRBD2; length: 15; V: TRBV4-1; CDR3: CASSQEQRGAGELFF; DNA: TGCGCCAGCAGCCAAGAGCAGCGGGGGGCCGGGGAGCTGTTTTTT
J: TRBJ1-1; size: .; D: .; length: 17; V: TRBV19; CDR3: CASSMREGRDKNTEAFF; DNA: TGTGCCAGTAGTATGCGGGAAGGGCGTGATAAGAACACTGAAGCTTTCTTT
J: TRBJ1-2; size: .; D: .; length: 15; V: TRBV11-2; CDR3: CASSLRLGSVYGYTF; DNA: TGTGCCAGCAGCTTAAGACTTGGTTCCGTCTATGGCTACACCTTC
J: TRBJ2-3; size: few; D: .; length: 18; V: TRBV13; CDR3: CASSFLEFLRGQSDTQYF; DNA: TGTGCCAGCAGCTTCCTAGAGTTCTTGCGGGGGCAATCAGATACGCAGTATTTT
J: TRBJ1-3; size: .; D: .; length: 16; V: TRBV11-2; CDR3: CASSLIQASSGNTIYF; DNA: TGTGCCAGCAGCTTAATACAGGCGAGCTCTGGAAACACCATATATTTT
J: TRBJ1-1; size: .; D: TRBD1; length: 14; V: TRBV9; CDR3: CASSKTGGNTEAFF; DNA: TGTGCCAGCAGCAAAACAGGGGGGAACACTGAAGCTTTCTTT
J: TRBJ2-7; size: .; D: TRBD1; length: 13; V: TRBV29-1; CDR3: CSVGTGTGYEQYF; DNA: TGCAGCGTCGGGACAGGGACAGGGTACGAGCAGTACTTC
J: TRBJ1-1; size: .; D: .; length: 16; V: TRBV9; CDR3: CASSAVGRTMNTEAFF; DNA: TGTGCCAGCAGCGCGGTGGGTCGTACTATGAACACTGAAGCTTTCTTT
J: TRBJ2-3; size: .; D: .; length: 13; V: TRBV10-3; CDR3: CAISEQGLDTQYF; DNA: TGTGCCATCAGTGAGCAGGGATTGGATACGCAGTATTTT
J: TRBJ1-5; size: .; D: .; length: 15; V: TRBV6-2/TRBV6-3; CDR3: CASSYQGTGNQPQHF; DNA: TGTGCCAGCAGTTACCAGGGTACGGGCAATCAGCCCCAGCATTTT
J: TRBJ1-3; size: .; D: .; length: 11; V: TRBV27; CDR3: CASRLGNTIYF; DNA: TGTGCCAGCAGGCTAGGAAACACCATATATTTT
J: TRBJ2-3; size: .; D: TRBD2; length: 14; V: TRBV5-4; CDR3: CASSSLAGGDTQYF; DNA: TGTGCCAGCAGCTCACTAGCGGGGGGCGATACGCAGTATTTT
J: TRBJ1-2; size: .; D: .; length: 13; V: TRBV28; CDR3: CASSLIVRAGYTF; DNA: TGTGCCAGCAGTTTGATTGTGAGGGCCGGCTACACCTTC
J: TRBJ1-5; size: .; D: .; length: 13; V: TRBV6-5; CDR3: CASQGFRNQPQHF; DNA: TGTGCCAGTCAGGGTTTTCGCAATCAGCCCCAGCATTTT
J: TRBJ2-3; size: .; D: .; length: 13; V: TRBV11-3; CDR3: CASSLVEHDTQYF; DNA: TGTGCCAGCAGCTTAGTTGAACACGATACGCAGTATTTT
J: TRBJ1-2; size: once; D: TRBD1; length: 11; V: TRBV29-1; CDR3: CSAQGDYGYTF; DNA: TGCAGTGCCCAGGGGGACTATGGCTACACCTTC
J: TRBJ2-2; size: .; D: .; length: 14; V: TRBV7-3; CDR3: CASSYRQNTGELFF; DNA: TGTGCCAGCAGCTATAGACAGAACACCGGGGAGCTGTTTTTT
J: TRBJ1-3; size: once; D: .; length: 16; V: TRBV11-3; CDR3: CASSPRGGHSGNTIYF; DNA: TGTGCCAGCAGCCCTAGGGGGGGCCACTCTGGAAACACCATATATTTT
J: TRBJ2-1; size: .; D: TRBD2; length: 16; V: TRBV10-1; CDR3: CASSEILAGADNEQFF; DNA: TGCGCCAGCAGTGAAATCCTAGCGGGGGCTGACAATGAGCAGTTCTTC
J: TRBJ2-6; size: .; D: TRBD1; length: 18; V: TRBV27; CDR3: CASRRDRGQWAGANVLTF; DNA: TGTGCCAGCCGGAGGGACAGGGGACAGTGGGCTGGGGCCAACGTCCTGACTTTC
J: TRBJ1-2; size: .; D: .; length: 11; V: TRBV30; CDR3: CAWNRGYGYTF; DNA: TGTGCCTGGAATCGGGGCTATGGCTACACCTTC
J: TRBJ2-5; size: .; D: TRBD2; length: 17; V: TRBV2; CDR3: CASSEARSGGARETQYF; DNA: TGTGCCAGCAGTGAAGCGCGTAGCGGGGGGGCAAGAGAGACCCAGTACTTC
J: TRBJ2-1; size: .; D: TRBD1; length: 17; V: TRBV7-2; CDR3: CASSLVAGQGSYNEQFF; DNA: TGTGCCAGCAGCTTAGTGGCGGGACAGGGATCCTACAATGAGCAGTTCTTC
J: TRBJ1-1; size: .; D: .; length: 12; V: TRBV28; CDR3: CASRETGTEAFF; DNA: TGTGCCAGCAGAGAGACAGGAACTGAAGCTTTCTTT
J: TRBJ1-1; size: .; D: .; length: 13; V: TRBV5-4; CDR3: CASSPTLNTEAFF; DNA: TGTGCCAGCAGCCCAACACTGAACACTGAAGCTTTCTTT
J: TRBJ2-1; size: once; D: .; length: 11; V: TRBV27; CDR3: CASRRYNEQFF; DNA: TGTGCCAGCAGGCGCTACAATGAGCAGTTCTTC
J: TRBJ2-7; size: .; D: TRBD1; length: 16; V: TRBV2; CDR3: CASSGKGTGLSYEQYF; DNA: TGTGCCAGCAGTGGTAAGGGGACAGGGCTCTCCTACGAGCAGTACTTC
J: TRBJ2-2; size: .; D: .; length: 12; V: TRBV7-9; CDR3: CASTQGPGELFF; DNA: TGTGCCAGCACTCAGGGTCCCGGGGAGCTGTTTTTT
J: TRBJ1-2; size: few; D: TRBD1; length: 15; V: TRBV24-1; CDR3: CATSDSRQGVGGYTF; DNA: TGTGCCACCAGTGATTCGCGACAGGGGGTTGGTGGCTACACCTTC
J: TRBJ1-1; size: .; D: TRBD1; length: 14; V: TRBV28; CDR3: CASRGQLMNTEAFF; DNA: TGTGCCAGCAGGGGACAGCTTATGAACACTGAAGCTTTCTTT
J: TRBJ2-5; size: .; D: .; length: 15; V: TRBV5-1; CDR3: CASSLNPLGGETQYF; DNA: TGCGCCAGCAGCTTGAACCCGTTAGGCGGGGAGACCCAGTACTTC
J: TRBJ1-4; size: .; D: TRBD1; length: 15; V: TRBV27; CDR3: CASSLNRGINEKLFF; DNA: TGTGCCAGCAGTTTAAACAGGGGAATTAATGAAAAACTGTTTTTT
J: TRBJ2-1; size: .; D: TRBD2; length: 14; V: TRBV7-3; CDR3: CASSLSGGNNEQFF; DNA: TGTGCCAGCAGCCTTAGCGGGGGGAACAATGAGCAGTTCTTC
J: TRBJ1-3; size: .; D: .; length: 16; V: TRBV5-1; CDR3: CASSLDQVGSGNTIYF; DNA: TGCGCCAGCAGCTTGGATCAGGTTGGCTCTGGAAACACCATATATTTT
J: TRBJ2-5; size: .; D: TRBD1; length: 16; V: TRBV3-1/TRBV3-2; CDR3: CASSRWGFRGQETQYF; DNA: TGTGCCAGCAGCCGTTGGGGCTTCAGGGGGCAAGAGACCCAGTACTTC
J: TRBJ1-2; size: .; D: .; length: 14; V: TRBV19; CDR3: CASSIQVADYGYTF; DNA: TGTGCCAGTAGTATTCAGGTTGCTGACTATGGCTACACCTTC
J: TRBJ1-3; size: .; D: .; length: 13; V: TRBV28; CDR3: CASSPIWGNTIYF; DNA: TGTGCCAGCAGCCCTATATGGGGAAACACCATATATTTT
J: TRBJ1-2; size: .; D: .; length: 15; V: TRBV4-1; CDR3: CASQIHHRAEGGYTF; DNA: TGCGCCAGTCAAATTCACCACCGGGCAGAGGGTGGCTACACCTTC
J: TRBJ1-1; size: .; D: .; length: 13; V: TRBV11-3; CDR3: CASSPGQYTEAFF; DNA: TGTGCCAGCAGCCCCGGACAGTACACTGAAGCTTTCTTT
J: TRBJ1-3; size: .; D: TRBD1; length: 16; V: TRBV7-9; CDR3: CASSYTGESSGNTIYF; DNA: TGTGCCAGCAGCTACACAGGGGAGAGCTCTGGAAACACCATATATTTT
J: TRBJ1-2; size: .; D: .; length: 15; V: TRBV5-1; CDR3: CASSPEGGLRHGYTF; DNA: TGCGCCAGCAGCCCGGAGGGGGGGCTGAGGCATGGCTACACCTTC
J: TRBJ1-2; size: .; D: .; length: 14; V: TRBV3-1/TRBV3-2; CDR3: CASSQASRENGYTF; DNA: TGTGCCAGCAGCCAAGCATCCAGGGAAAATGGCTACACCTTC
J: TRBJ2-3; size: .; D: TRBD2; length: 17; V: TRBV6-4; CDR3: CASSDSSGGASTDTQYF; DNA: TGTGCCAGCAGTGACTCCAGCGGGGGGGCTAGCACAGATACGCAGTATTTT
J: TRBJ2-2; size: .; D: TRBD1; length: 15; V: TRBV13; CDR3: CASSNPGQGFGELFF; DNA: TGTGCCAGCAGCAATCCGGGACAGGGGTTCGGGGAGCTGTTTTTT
J: TRBJ1-1; size: .; D: TRBD1; length: 17; V: TRBV29-1; CDR3: CSVDLGAYRGLGTEAFF; DNA: TGCAGCGTTGACTTGGGGGCCTACAGGGGTTTGGGCACTGAAGCTTTCTTT
J: TRBJ1-2; size: .; D: TRBD1; length: 14; V: TRBV7-8; CDR3: CASSSLTGDYGYTF; DNA: TGTGCCAGCAGCTCCCTGACAGGGGACTATGGCTACACCTTC
J: TRBJ2-5; size: once; D: .; length: 16; V: TRBV7-6; CDR3: CASSPAGGEVAETQYF; DNA: TGTGCCAGCAGCCCAGCTGGCGGGGAGGTGGCAGAGACCCAGTACTTC
J: TRBJ2-1; size: once; D: .; length: 15; V: TRBV5-1; CDR3: CASSSYGVSYNEQFF; DNA: TGCGCCAGCAGCTCTTACGGAGTCTCCTACAATGAGCAGTTCTTC
J: TRBJ1-6; size: few; D: .; length: 13; V: TRBV6-2/TRBV6-3; CDR3: CASSWKRDSPLHF; DNA: TGTGCCAGCAGTTGGAAGCGGGATTCACCCCTCCACTTT
J: TRBJ2-5; size: .; D: .; length: 14; V: TRBV6-5; CDR3: CASRSTRGQETQYF; DNA: TGTGCCAGCAGATCTACTAGAGGCCAAGAGACCCAGTACTTC
J: TRBJ1-2; size: .; D: TRBD1; length: 14; V: TRBV5-1; CDR3: CASSLTGGATGYTF; DNA: TGCGCCAGCAGCTTGACAGGGGGCGCGACCGGCTACACCTTC
J: TRBJ1-6; size: .; D: .; length: 14; V: TRBV2; CDR3: CASSEGADNSPLHF; DNA: TGTGCCAGCAGTGAAGGGGCAGATAATTCACCCCTCCACTTT
J: TRBJ2-7; size: .; D: .; length: 14; V: TRBV27; CDR3: CASSLSPGVYEQYF; DNA: TGTGCCAGCAGTTTATCGCCCGGTGTCTACGAGCAGTACTTC
J: TRBJ2-3; size: .; D: .; length: 11; V: TRBV20-1; CDR3: CSAAGGNTQYF; DNA: TGCAGTGCTGCTGGGGGGAATACGCAGTATTTT
J: TRBJ1-5; size: few; D: .; length: 16; V: TRBV28; CDR3: CASSLGGWNSNQPQHF; DNA: TGTGCCAGCAGTTTAGGGGGGTGGAATAGCAATCAGCCCCAGCATTTT
J: TRBJ2-1; size: .; D: .; length: 18; V: TRBV4-1; CDR3: CASSSTGEAVSSYNEQFF; DNA: TGCGCCAGCAGCTCAACCGGGGAAGCGGTCAGCTCCTACAATGAGCAGTTCTTC
J: TRBJ2-7; size: .; D: TRBD1; length: 13; V: TRBV12-3/TRBV12-4; CDR3: CASSPSRGHEQYF; DNA: TGTGCCAGCAGTCCGTCAAGGGGGCACGAGCAGTACTTC
J: TRBJ1-2; size: .; D: .; length: 14; V: TRBV5-4; CDR3: CASSLDAENYGYTF; DNA: TGTGCCAGCAGCTTGGATGCGGAGAACTATGGCTACACCTTC